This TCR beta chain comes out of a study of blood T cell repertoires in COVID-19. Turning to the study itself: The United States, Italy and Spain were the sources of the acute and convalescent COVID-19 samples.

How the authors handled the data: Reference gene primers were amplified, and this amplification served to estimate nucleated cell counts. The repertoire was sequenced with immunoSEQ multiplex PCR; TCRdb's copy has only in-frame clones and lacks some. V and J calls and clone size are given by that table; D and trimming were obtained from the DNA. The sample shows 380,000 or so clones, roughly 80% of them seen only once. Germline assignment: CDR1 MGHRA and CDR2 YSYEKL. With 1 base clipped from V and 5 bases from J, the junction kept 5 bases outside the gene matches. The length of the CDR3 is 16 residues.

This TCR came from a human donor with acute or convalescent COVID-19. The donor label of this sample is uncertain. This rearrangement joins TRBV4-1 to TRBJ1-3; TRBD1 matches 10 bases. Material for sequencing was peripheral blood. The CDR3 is CASSQAPGQGRNTIYF. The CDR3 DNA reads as TGCGCCAGCAGCCAAGCCCCGGGACAGGGGAGAAACACCATATATTTT.